This T cell receptor beta chain was obtained from a study of graft-versus-host responses after intestinal transplantation. Study-wide background: Recipients were given multivisceral, liver-intestinal, or isolated intestinal transplants. All recipients got anti-thymocyte globulin induction, then tacrolimus and steroids for 2 to 4 years. General study results and limits: GvH clones detected in recipient marrow included some appearing first in ileum or blood. Across patients carrying graft-donor T cell macrochimerism, allografts held high graft-versus-host to host-versus-graft clonal ratios.

TCRdb keeps only in-frame clones here, not all; method: immunoSEQ multiplex PCR. The table lists around 50,000 clones, roughly 90% of them singletons, with approximately 1.5% in the top ten. Comment on this clone: Its cognate antigen is unknown.

CDR1 GTSNPN and CDR2 SVGIG come from the germline V gene (reference sequence). Trimming took 5 bases from V and 7 from J; bases not matched to a gene: 12. The CDR3 spans 16 residues. This chain uses TRBV30 with TRBJ1-6, with 9 bases aligning to TRBD1. The receptor was derived from a human patient who received an intestinal transplant, so some T cells may come from the graft donor. Sequencing used PBMCs, obtained 26 days after transplant. CDR3 amino acids: CAWGPSGQGNNSPLHF. The CDR3 DNA reads TGTGCCTGGGGACCCTCTGGACAGGGGAACAATTCACCCCTCCACTTT.